This is a list of T cell receptor beta chains from one sample in a study of T cells after yellow fever vaccination. One entry per CDR3 protein results from TCRdb running MiXCR on the 5' RACE reads. The sample has roughly 94,000 distinct CDR3 sequences; almost 9% are singletons. Source: CD8+ T cells not binding an NS4B(214-222) dextramer, sorted from PBMCs, taken less than 18 days after the first yellow fever vaccination. These receptors all stem from a man aged 18 to 35 who received the YFV17D yellow fever vaccine. Both conserved end residues are part of each CDR3. The order of the fields is V gene, clone size, J gene, CDR3 protein. Only part of the rows carry a size: once, few, many, or a class if the clone is expanded.

TRBV11-2	many	TRBJ2-2	CASSLGKGRTNTGELFF
TRBV11-2	few	TRBJ2-3	CASSYKGGTTDTQYF
TRBV27	.	TRBJ2-5	CASSSLGQLQETQYF
TRBV6-6	.	TRBJ2-1	CATAGLEYNEQFF
TRBV12-3/TRBV12-4	.	TRBJ1-2	CASTPDRGEGYTF
TRBV29-1	.	TRBJ1-1	CSVEGFGGVNTEAFF
TRBV15	.	TRBJ2-1	CATSRKRGLGDEQFF
TRBV2	few	TRBJ1-1	CAAQEAASEAFF
TRBV24-1	.	TRBJ2-3	CATSDLEGATDTQYF
TRBV24-1	few	TRBJ1-5	CATSDKTGDRGNQPQHF
TRBV5-1	.	TRBJ2-3	CASSFRDYTDTQYF
TRBV4-2	.	TRBJ2-6	CASSLKPVAGSSGANVLTF
TRBV6-5	.	TRBJ2-2	CASSYLSRFYTGELFF
TRBV4-1	.	TRBJ2-2	CASSQDPGTYTGELFF
TRBV7-6	.	TRBJ1-1	CASSLGRISLRPRGTEAFF
TRBV20-1	few	TRBJ1-4	CSALGPGEEKLFF
TRBV10-3	many	TRBJ1-5	CAISESPQPQHF
TRBV7-9	few	TRBJ1-1	CASPSERDGTEAFF
TRBV7-3	few	TRBJ2-1	CASSLDRFYNEQFF
TRBV27	few	TRBJ2-1	CASSLGGGLNEQFF
TRBV7-9	.	TRBJ2-5	CASSLASGGAGETQYF
TRBV4-3	.	TRBJ1-1	CASSQDALRNTEAFF
TRBV6-5	.	TRBJ2-3	CATTDVLDTQYF
TRBV12-3/TRBV12-4	.	TRBJ2-3	CASRTDTDTQYF
TRBV4-1	few	TRBJ2-2	CASSQDLGQAGTGVVGELFF
TRBV28	few	TRBJ1-3	CASSQDNSGNTIYF
TRBV27	few	TRBJ2-5	CASSLWPPETQYF
TRBV12-3/TRBV12-4	.	TRBJ2-1	CASSFGEWLTNEQFF
TRBV12-3/TRBV12-4	.	TRBJ2-5	CASSPDSGETQYF
TRBV7-2	.	TRBJ2-1	CASSPEGGGFYNEQFF
TRBV6-1	.	TRBJ2-5	CASSNLGQEETQYF
TRBV10-3	.	TRBJ2-7	CATGIANYEQYF
TRBV4-3	few	TRBJ2-4	CASSQRERTANIQYF
TRBV11-2	many	TRBJ2-1	CASSRGAGNEQFF
TRBV6-2/TRBV6-3	.	TRBJ2-2	CASSSLTSGGENTGELFF
TRBV6-5	.	TRBJ2-7	CASKGGAYEQYF
TRBV6-5	few	TRBJ1-5	CASTRDRVGSNQPQHF
TRBV12-3/TRBV12-4	.	TRBJ2-2	CATRTGNTGELFF
TRBV6-1	.	TRBJ1-5	CASSRRRNSNQPQHF
TRBV20-1	few	TRBJ1-2	CSASAGLGFGGYTF
TRBV5-6	.	TRBJ2-2	CASSFGVGELFF
TRBV27	few	TRBJ1-1	CASSLSMGVNTEAFF
TRBV11-3	.	TRBJ2-7	CASSFVAGGEQYF
TRBV5-4	few	TRBJ2-5	CASSLAWRGSQETQYF